This TCR beta chain was captured by sequencing in a study of CD8+CD57+ T cells in acquired aplastic anemia. Study in general: The DNA of sorted CD4+ and CD8+ cells averaged roughly 3.2 ug.

As for this clonotype: Its antigen is currently unknown.

J was trimmed by 2 bases and V by 3 bases; bases with no gene match: 5. Germline V lookup: CDR1 SQVTM, CDR2 ANQGSEA. The CDR3 has 14 residues. General study points: There were roughly 28 CD8+ CDR3 sequences that occurred in both patients and controls.

CDR3 and TCR beta VDJ profiling relied on a genomic DNA template. TCRdb ran MiXCR on the reads and lists one entry per CDR3 protein. Here the sample spans roughly 160,000 distinct CDR3 sequences, 47% being singletons. Flow cytometry had shown expanded CD8+CD57+ cells in the patients chosen for sequencing. The patients all had a severe acquired aplastic anemia diagnosis. At the time of blood sampling, patients had not yet received any therapy. This chain joins TRBV29-1 and TRBJ2-7; TRBD2 matches at 9 bases. The TCR was taken from a human donor with aplastic anemia. Input material: sorted CD4+, CD8+, or CD8+CD57+ T cells (not recorded which) from PBMCs. The chain's CDR3 is CSVDRLAGTYEQYF. DNA of the CDR3: TGCAGCGTTGATCGCCTAGCGGGGACCTACGAGCAGTACTTC.